One sample yielded the 28 T cell receptor beta chains listed below, sequenced in a study of blood T cell repertoires in COVID-19. Generated by immunoSEQ multiplex PCR, the TCRdb table keeps only in-frame clones and is missing some. This table holds about 80,000 clones, 88% found once. The sequenced sample was peripheral blood. The receptors shown here come from a woman aged 80 or over with acute or convalescent COVID-19.

This clone turned up a few times. The V gene is TRBV5-1, the J gene TRBJ1-4; 7 bases are a match to TRBD1. V was clipped by 2 bases and J by 0 bases; unmatched bases: 1. CDR3 length: 15 residues. Per germline, CDR1 SGHRS and CDR2 YFSETQ. The CDR3 DNA is TGCGCCAGCAGCTTACAGGGGACAACTAATGAAAAACTGTTTTTT. Its translation: CASSLQGTTNEKLFF.

V usage is TRBV21-1 and J usage is TRBJ2-7; the D call in the table, TRBD1, was not verified against the DNA. TRBV21-1 is tagged as a pseudogene. The CDR3 length is 15 residues. This CDR3 is CASSKGTQRSYEQYF. The CDR3 region has the DNA TGTGCCAGCAGCAAAGGGACACAGAGATCCTACGAGCAGTACTTC.

V is TRBV30 and J is TRBJ1-4; TRBD1 might be the D (5 bases). CDR1 is GTSNPN and CDR2 is SVGIG in the germline V gene (reference sequence). This CDR3 comprises 15 residues. Trimming pared 0 bases from V and 6 bases from J, leaving 14 bases between. The CDR3 region is CAWSVEQGWDEKLFF. DNA for the CDR3: TGTGCCTGGAGTGTAGAGCAGGGATGGGATGAAAAACTGTTTTTT.

The gene calls are TRBV11-2 and TRBJ2-3; 10 bases line up with TRBD1. The ends lost 1 base at V and 2 bases at J; junction bases unmatched: 3. Per germline, CDR1 SGHAT and CDR2 FQNNGV. CDR3 length: 16 amino acids. CDR3 protein: CASSLGQGAITDTQYF. Written as DNA, the CDR3 is TGTGCCAGCAGCTTAGGACAGGGGGCTATCACAGATACGCAGTATTTT.

The chain joins TRBV30 to TRBJ2-5, with 7 bases that match TRBD1. J was trimmed by 5 bases and V by 2 bases; bases with no gene match: 11. CDR3 length: 15 residues. Germline V lookup: CDR1 GTSNPN, CDR2 SVGIG (reference sequence). This CDR3 is CAWSLKTGVAETQYF. In DNA, the CDR3 is TGTGCCTGGAGTCTAAAAACAGGGGTGGCTGAGACCCAGTACTTC. The whole variable domain, remainder taken from reference TRBV30 and TRBJ2-5, is SQTIHQWPATLVQPVGSPLSLECTVEGTSNPNLYWYRQAAGRGLQLLFYSVGIGQISSEVPQNLSASRPQDRQFILSSKKLLLSDSGFYLCAWSLKTGVAETQYFGPGTRLLVL.

A remark on this clone: The junction and the germline gene differ at one end; a read error may be behind it. The rearrangement uses TRBV7-9 and TRBJ2-1; 10 bases align to TRBD2. CDR3 length: 15 amino acids. The germline V gene has CDR1 SEHNR and CDR2 FQNEAQ (reference sequence). This CDR3 reads CASSVAGGSYNEQFF. CDR3 DNA: TGTGCCAGCAGCGTAGCGGGAGGTTCCTACAATGAGCAGTTCTTC.

For the CDR3, the DNA is TGTGCCAGCAGTTTAATAGCGGGCGGGAGCCAGTTCTTC. Protein sequence: CASSLIAGGSQFF. The chain is built from TRBV27 and TRBJ2-1; 7 bases match TRBD2. CDR1 MNHEY and CDR2 SMNVEV come from the germline V gene (reference sequence). J was trimmed by 13 bases and V by 2 bases; bases with no gene match: 8. CDR3 length: 13 amino acids.

This chain uses TRBV5-6 with TRBJ1-6; no clear D. The CDR3 loop spans 15 amino acids. Germline lookup yields CDR1 SGHDT and CDR2 YYEEEE. Trimming removed 4 bases from V and 7 bases from J, with 15 bases in between. CDR3 in DNA: TGTGCCAGCAGCGGCGGCGATACTGGCAATTCACCCCTCCACTTT. Translating gives CASSGGDTGNSPLHF.

The sample holds one count of this clone. The V gene is TRBV29-1, the J gene TRBJ1-1; TRBD1 agrees at 8 bases. The CDR3 has 12 residues. Trimming removed 6 bases from V and 3 bases from J; junction bases left unmatched: 3. The germline CDR1 and CDR2 sequences are SQVTM and ANQGSEA. CDR3 protein: CSVVRGHTEAFF. The CDR3 DNA is TGCAGCGTAGTCAGGGGGCACACTGAAGCTTTCTTT.

The J gene is TRBJ2-7, the V gene TRBV7-6; 11 bases align to TRBD2. This CDR3 is built from 16 residues. Germline loops: CDR1 SGHVS, CDR2 FNYEAQ. V was clipped by 0 bases and J by 0 bases; unmatched bases: 1. The CDR3 protein is CASSLATSGSSYEQYF. In DNA, the CDR3 is TGTGCCAGCAGCTTAGCAACTAGCGGGAGCTCCTACGAGCAGTACTTC.

The V gene is TRBV20-1, the J gene TRBJ2-7; the match to TRBD1 covers 9 bases. The germline CDR1 and CDR2 sequences are DFQATT and SNEGSKA (reference sequence). V was pared by 3 bases and J by 1 base, with 10 bases of the junction left unmatched. The CDR3 is 16 amino acids. The CDR3 is CSASRPRQGGSYEQYF. The CDR3 region has the DNA TGCAGTGCTAGTCGGCCGAGACAGGGGGGATCCTACGAGCAGTACTTC.

In the case of this clone: Germline is not matched at one junction end, which may reflect a read error. The DNA of the CDR3 is TGCAGCGGTGAAAGGCTGGGGGCCGCTGAAGCTTTCTTT. Translating gives CSGERLGAAEAFF. The chain couples TRBV29-1 to TRBJ1-1; TRBD1 might be the D (6 bases). Per germline, CDR1 SQVTM and CDR2 ANQGSEA. This CDR3 region has 13 residues.

The chain carries TRBV2 and TRBJ2-7, with D possibly being TRBD1 (6 bases). Germline V gene sequence: CDR1 SNHLY, CDR2 FYNNEI. The V end was cut by 5 bases, the J end by 6 bases, with 8 bases between. CDR3 size: 11 residues. The CDR3: CASSRQVEQYF. DNA of the CDR3: TGTGCCAGCAGTCGACAGGTCGAGCAGTACTTC.

This chain joins TRBV15 and TRBJ2-5, with 8 positions matching TRBD2. Germline assignment: CDR1 LNHNV and CDR2 YYDKDF (reference sequence). The CDR3 is 13 residues long. With V trimmed by 3 bases and J by 4 bases, 1 base remained unmatched. CDR3 sequence (DNA): TGTGCCACCAGCAGTACTAGCGGAGAGACCCAGTACTTC. Its protein product is CATSSTSGETQYF.

Only a few counts were recorded for this clone. This chain links TRBV9 with TRBJ1-2; the match to TRBD1 covers 7 bases. J lost 6 bases, V lost 3 bases, and 8 bases had no gene match. Looked up from germline, CDR1 is SGDLS and CDR2 is YYNGEE. This CDR3 spans 14 amino acids. CDR3 loop: CASSAQTGTHGYTF. The CDR3 DNA is TGTGCCAGCAGCGCCCAGACAGGGACGCATGGCTACACCTTC. Based on the CDR3 plus reference TRBV9 and TRBJ1-2, the full variable domain is DSGVTQTPKHLITATGQRVTLRCSPRSGDLSVYWYQQSLDQGLQFLIQYYNGEERAKGNILERFSAQQFPDLHSELNLSSLELGDSALYFCASSAQTGTHGYTFGSGTRLTVV.

The CDR3 DNA reads as TGTGCCAGCAGCTTCTTAGACAGAACGAACACTGAAGCTTTCTTT. This translates into CASSFLDRTNTEAFF. The gene calls are TRBV7-8 and TRBJ1-1, with a possible D match to TRBD1 (5 bases). The germline CDR1 and CDR2 sequences are SGHVS and FQNEAQ. Trimming left V 3 bases short and J 1 base short, with 12 bases between. The CDR3 length is 15 residues.

The rearrangement links TRBV5-4 to TRBJ2-3; tentatively, D is TRBD2 (5 bases). The V and J ends lost 4 bases and 2 bases respectively, with 14 bases between them. The CDR3 consists of 15 residues. Germline lookup yields CDR1 SGHNT and CDR2 YYREEE (reference sequence). CDR3 residues: CASSPSRGNTDTQYF. The DNA for the CDR3 is TGTGCCAGCAGCCCATCACGGGGAAACACAGATACGCAGTATTTT. Using reference TRBV5-4 and TRBJ2-3 for the parts outside the CDR3, the full variable domain is ETGVTQSPTHLIKTRGQQVTLRCSSQSGHNTVSWYQQALGQGPQFIFQYYREEENGRGNFPPRFSGLQFPNYSSELNVNALELDDSALYLCASSPSRGNTDTQYFGPGTRLTVL.

The chain is built from TRBV28 and TRBJ2-1; possible D gene TRBD1, 5 bases. V lost 6 bases, J lost 6 bases, and 6 bases lay in between. CDR3 size: 11 residues. The germline CDR1 and CDR2 sequences are MDHEN and SYDVKM. CDR3 DNA sequence: TGTGCCAGCAGCCAGGGCAATGAGCAGTTCTTC. Amino acids: CASSQGNEQFF.

In the case of this clone: At one of its ends the junction is not consistent with the germline gene, which may arise from a read error. The J gene is TRBJ2-2, the V gene TRBV7-9; tentative D call: TRBD2 (6 bases). Germline V gives CDR1 SEHNR, CDR2 FQNEAQ (reference sequence). The CDR3 runs to 16 residues. The CDR3 is CASSLGFSGGPGELFF. The DNA of the CDR3 is TGTGCCAGCAGTTTAGGGTTTTCCGGAGGGCCCGGGGAGCTGTTTTTT.

This chain uses TRBV6-2 or TRBV6-3 with TRBJ1-2; D might be TRBD1 (5 bases). CDR3 length: 17 amino acids. Per germline, CDR1 MNHEY and CDR2 SVGEGT. V dropped 0 bases and J dropped 2 bases, with 16 bases sitting between them. The chain's CDR3 is CASSYSRQMTANYGYTF. CDR3 coding DNA: TGTGCCAGCAGTTACTCACGCCAAATGACAGCGAACTATGGCTACACCTTC.

This clone was seen more than once but under ten times. This chain uses TRBV5-8 with TRBJ2-7; D is perhaps TRBD2 (5 bases). Trimming pared 2 bases from V and 0 bases from J, leaving 12 bases between. The CDR3 consists of 15 residues. The germline CDR1 and CDR2 sequences are SGHTS and YDEGEE. In DNA form, the CDR3 reads TGTGCCAGCAGCTTTGTGCGGGCCAGCTCCTACGAGCAGTACTTC. It encodes CASSFVRASSYEQYF.

The chain is built from TRBV11-3 and TRBJ2-7; 12 bases are a match to TRBD2. After removal of 5 bases from V and 7 bases from J, the junction contained 3 bases not matched to a gene. CDR1 SGHNT and CDR2 YENEEA come from the germline V gene. This CDR3 has 13 amino acids. This CDR3 is CASSLGTSGEQYF. The CDR3 DNA reads TGTGCCAGCAGCCTTGGGACTAGCGGGGAGCAGTACTTC. Looking up the rest from reference TRBV11-3 and TRBJ2-7 gives the full variable domain: EAGVVQSPRYKIIEKKQPVAFWCNPISGHNTLYWYLQNLGQGPELLIRYENEEAVDDSQLPKDRFSAERLKGVDSTLKIQPAELGDSAVYLCASSLGTSGEQYFGPGTRLTVT.

The genes are TRBV7-9 and TRBJ2-7, with TRBD2 identical over 14 bases. J gave up 3 bases and V 1 base, and 2 bases lay outside the gene matches. The CDR3 is made up of 16 amino acids. Germline values: CDR1 SEHNR, CDR2 FQNEAQ (reference sequence). In nucleotides, the CDR3 is TGTGCCAGCAGCTTAGGTGGACTAGCGGGAGGCTACGAGCAGTACTTC. Translated: CASSLGGLAGGYEQYF.

This chain joins TRBV9 and TRBJ2-2; 8 nucleotides align to TRBD2. CDR1 is SGDLS and CDR2 is YYNGEE in the germline V gene. This CDR3 is 14 amino acids long. The ends lost 4 bases at V and 6 bases at J; junction bases unmatched: 5. CDR3 region: CASSRTSGSGELFF. CDR3 in DNA: TGTGCCAGCAGCCGTACTAGCGGCTCCGGGGAGCTGTTTTTT. Variable domain in full (rest from reference TRBV9 and TRBJ2-2): DSGVTQTPKHLITATGQRVTLRCSPRSGDLSVYWYQQSLDQGLQFLIQYYNGEERAKGNILERFSAQQFPDLHSELNLSSLELGDSALYFCASSRTSGSGELFFGEGSRLTVL.

This chain connects TRBV3-1 (or the pseudogene TRBV3-2) to TRBJ2-7; D perhaps matches TRBD2 (6 bases). The germline V gene encodes CDR1 LGHDT and CDR2 YNNKEL (reference sequence). Trimming removed 2 bases from V and 4 bases from J, with 6 bases in between. CDR3 length: 12 residues. The CDR3 region is CASSQRGYEQYF. CDR3 sequence (DNA): TGTGCCAGCAGCCAACGGGGGTACGAGCAGTACTTC.

The chain employs TRBV15 and TRBJ1-1; weak D call: TRBD1 (5 bases). CDR3 length equals 16 residues. Trimming took 0 bases from V and 0 from J, leaving 11 bases between them. Germline CDR1 LNHNV, CDR2 YYDKDF (reference sequence). Here the CDR3 DNA reads TGTGCCACCAGCAGAGAGACAGACAACATGAACACTGAAGCTTTCTTT. Its translation is CATSRETDNMNTEAFF.

As concerns this clone: This CDR3 is also generated by other DNA sequences in the sample. The chain joins TRBV3-1 (or the pseudogene TRBV3-2) to TRBJ1-2, with TRBD1 matching over 9 bases. The CDR3 has 13 residues. The ends lost 1 base at V and 7 bases at J; junction bases unmatched: 1. In germline, CDR1 is LGHDT, CDR2 YNNKEL (reference sequence). CDR3 DNA: TGTGCCAGCAGCCAAGGGGGACAGGGTGGCTACACCTTC. Translation: CASSQGGQGGYTF.

The chain links TRBV2 to TRBJ1-5; D unresolved. The CDR3 consists of 13 residues. V was shortened by 8 bases and J by 1 base, with 9 bases between the two germline ends. Germline CDR1 SNHLY, CDR2 FYNNEI. In nucleotides, the CDR3 is TGTGCCAGCGGACTCCGAAGCAATCAGCCCCAGCATTTT. Its translation is CASGLRSNQPQHF.